This T cell receptor beta chain was identified in a study of blood T cell repertoires in COVID-19. As processed by the authors: Estimation of nucleated cell counts relied on the amplification of reference gene primers. The table came from immunoSEQ multiplex PCR; TCRdb's copy has only in-frame clones and leaves some out. That table furnishes V, J and clone size, whereas the DNA furnished D and trimming. The sample contains about 120,000 clones, 78% of which appear only once. CDR3 length equals 14 residues. Germline V CDR1 and CDR2: LGHNA, YNFKEQ. The germline V and J ends were trimmed by 4 bases and 2 bases, with 11 bases remaining between them.

V usage is TRBV4-2 and J usage is TRBJ1-1, with unresolved D. Material for sequencing was peripheral blood. This clonotype was sampled from a man aged 70-80 years with acute or convalescent COVID-19. In DNA, the CDR3 is TGTGCCAGCAGCCCACCTAAAAGAAACACTGAAGCTTTCTTT. Residues: CASSPPKRNTEAFF.